The 20 T cell receptor beta chains presented below share a single source sample, sequenced in a study of CD8 T cells in ankylosing spondylitis. Their antigens are not known. TCRdb independently ran MiXCR on the 5' RACE reads; one entry per CDR3 protein. The sample has roughly 700,000 distinct CDR3 sequences; roughly 19% are singletons. Study-wide results and limits: Seemingly distinctive of ankylosing spondylitis blood was a TCR beta motif formed by eight highly homologous variants.

Sequences were obtained from blood, either unsorted or a sorted T cell fraction (not recorded which). The receptors were gathered from a male donor with ankylosing spondylitis.

This clonotype showed up just a few times. This sequence joins TRBV5-1 and TRBJ2-5; 7 nucleotides match TRBD1. CDR1 and CDR2 from the germline V gene are SGHRS and YFSETQ. V trimming: 6 bases; J trimming: 4 bases; junction bases outside the gene matches: 9. There are 14 residues in the CDR3. The CDR3 DNA reads TGCGCCAGCACCGTGGGACAGTTGGGAGAGACCCAGTACTTC. Its protein product is CASTVGQLGETQYF. The full variable domain, rest sourced from reference TRBV5-1 and TRBJ2-5, is KAGVTQTPRYLIKTRGQQVTLSCSPISGHRSVSWYQQTPGQGLQFLFEYFSETQRNKGNFPGRFSGRQFSNSRSEMNVSTLELGDSALYLCASTVGQLGETQYFGPGTRLLVL.

The chain is built from TRBV20-1 and TRBJ2-3, with D possibly matching TRBD1 (6 bases). The CDR3 spans 13 residues. Germline values: CDR1 DFQATT, CDR2 SNEGSKA (reference sequence). V lost 5 bases, J lost 6 bases, and 15 bases lay in between. CDR3 in amino acids: CSAPTDRRDTQYF. CDR3 nucleotides: TGCAGTGCTCCCACCGACAGGAGGGATACGCAGTATTTT.

The chain links TRBV27 to TRBJ2-3; D is uncertain. V shed 2 bases and J shed 0 bases, with 15 bases lying between them. Germline V lookup: CDR1 MNHEY, CDR2 SMNVEV (reference sequence). There are 17 residues in the CDR3. The DNA of the CDR3 is TGTGCCAGCAGTTTACGGCCGACTTTTACTAGCACAGATACGCAGTATTTT. This gives the protein CASSLRPTFTSTDTQYF.

This clonotype was seen a handful of times. The rearrangement joins TRBV20-1 to TRBJ1-2; D is uncertain. V lost 5 bases and J lost 3, with 10 bases in between. CDR3 length: 12 amino acids. Germline values: CDR1 DFQATT, CDR2 SNEGSKA (reference sequence). For the CDR3, the DNA is TGCAGTGCTCCTTCCCTTTACTATGGCTACACCTTC. The encoded protein is CSAPSLYYGYTF.

The chain has TRBV27 and TRBJ2-1; 9 bases match TRBD1. J was trimmed by 7 bases and V by 8 bases; bases with no gene match: 15. The CDR3 loop spans 16 amino acids. Germline loops: CDR1 MNHEY, CDR2 SMNVEV (reference sequence). CDR3 region: CASSSRVADRGNEQFF. The CDR3 DNA reads TGTGCCAGCTCCTCCAGGGTTGCGGACAGGGGTAATGAGCAGTTCTTC.

CDR3 region: CASHPWDRGDTQYF. The CDR3 DNA follows: TGTGCCAGCCATCCGTGGGACAGGGGGGATACGCAGTATTTT. The rearrangement uses TRBV19 and TRBJ2-3; 11 nucleotides agree with TRBD1. The CDR3 is 14 residues long. V gave up 9 bases and J gave up 6 bases; unmatched junction bases: 8. CDR1 is LNHDA, CDR2 SQIVND, per germline (reference sequence).

This clonotype has ten or more counts. The rearrangement uses TRBV2 and TRBJ2-7; TRBD1 matches 7 bases. V was clipped by 4 bases and J by 0 bases; unmatched bases: 0. This CDR3 has 13 amino acids. CDR1 is SNHLY, CDR2 FYNNEI, per germline. The CDR3 protein is CASSGDSSYEQYF. The CDR3 region has the DNA TGTGCCAGCAGTGGGGACAGCTCCTACGAGCAGTACTTC.

This chain uses TRBV4-3 with TRBJ2-1; tentative D call: TRBD2 (6 bases). Germline lookup yields CDR1 LGHNA and CDR2 YSLEER. This CDR3 comprises 17 residues. Trimming stripped 0 bases from V and 15 bases from J, with 27 bases between. The CDR3 nucleotides are TGCGCCAGCAGCCAAGAGCCTTCTAGCGCCCCGATGGAGATGGCGTTCTTC. Translated, it gives CASSQEPSSAPMEMAFF.

This clonotype occurred many times. This chain uses TRBV12-3 or TRBV12-4 with TRBJ1-5, with D possibly matching TRBD1 (5 bases). V was cut by 3 bases and J by 4 bases, with 10 bases left in between. CDR3 length: 14 amino acids. Here the CDR3 reads CASSFRGSNQPQHF. The DNA of the CDR3 is TGTGCCAGCAGTTTCCGGGGCTCTAATCAGCCCCAGCATTTT.

The genes are TRBV10-3 and TRBJ2-7; the D gene is possibly TRBD2 (5 bases). Germline CDR1 ENHRY, CDR2 SYGVKD. Trimming removed 0 bases at V and 6 bases at J, with 15 bases between. CDR3 length: 15 residues. The CDR3: CAISESTGYGIEQYF. CDR3 coding DNA: TGTGCCATCAGTGAGTCGACCGGCTACGGGATCGAGCAGTACTTC.

The chain is built from TRBV20-1 and TRBJ2-1, with D perhaps TRBD2 (7 bases). Germline-derived CDR1 and CDR2 are DFQATT and SNEGSKA (reference sequence). Trimming cost V 1 base and J 3 bases, with 16 bases left between them. The CDR3 runs to 16 residues. CDR3 DNA sequence: TGCAGTGCTAGAGTCCCAGGGGAGGGCTTCTACAATGAGCAGTTCTTC. Its protein product is CSARVPGEGFYNEQFF.

The chain joins TRBV5-1 to TRBJ1-5; tentatively, D is TRBD1 (6 bases). This CDR3 contains 13 residues. Germline loops: CDR1 SGHRS, CDR2 YFSETQ. Trimming cost V 3 bases and J 7 bases, with 11 bases left between them. CDR3 nucleotides: TGCGCCAGCAGCTCCCAGGGGACCCAGCCCCAGCATTTT. It yields the protein CASSSQGTQPQHF.

CDR3 in amino acids: CASSTGQRNTEAFF. The CDR3 coding sequence is TGTGCCAGCAGCACCGGACAGAGGAACACTGAAGCTTTCTTT. The chain has TRBV6-1 and TRBJ1-1, with TRBD1 as a possible D gene (6 bases). The CDR3 is made up of 14 amino acids. Germline V lookup: CDR1 MNHNS, CDR2 SASEGT. Trimming cost V 6 bases and J 1 base, with 12 bases left between them.

The chain combines TRBV9 with TRBJ2-2; 7 nucleotides line up with TRBD2. Germline assignment: CDR1 SGDLS and CDR2 YYNGEE. V shed 4 bases and J 6 bases; nucleotides not matched to a gene: 6. The CDR3 contains 14 residues. The CDR3 spells CASSPRSGAGELFF. Here the CDR3 DNA reads TGTGCCAGCAGCCCCCGGAGCGGGGCCGGGGAGCTGTTTTTT. Using reference TRBV9 and TRBJ2-2 for the parts outside the CDR3, the full variable domain is DSGVTQTPKHLITATGQRVTLRCSPRSGDLSVYWYQQSLDQGLQFLIQYYNGEERAKGNILERFSAQQFPDLHSELNLSSLELGDSALYFCASSPRSGAGELFFGEGSRLTVL.

This clonotype was detected a few times. The V and J genes are TRBV2 and TRBJ2-5; D is unresolved. Trimming left V 7 bases short and J 0 bases short, with 3 bases between. The CDR3 totals 11 residues. Germline lookup yields CDR1 SNHLY and CDR2 FYNNEI. The CDR3 bases are TGTGCCAGCACCAACCAAGAGACCCAGTACTTC. This gives the protein CASTNQETQYF.

The CDR3 region has the DNA TGCAGTGCCCCAAGCTCCGATAGCAATCAGCCCCAGCATTTT. It yields the protein CSAPSSDSNQPQHF. The chain uses TRBV20-1 and TRBJ1-5; no clear D. Germline values: CDR1 DFQATT, CDR2 SNEGSKA (reference sequence). V dropped 6 bases and J dropped 0 bases, with 12 bases sitting between them. The length of the CDR3 is 14 residues.

The chain joins TRBV9 to TRBJ1-2; D remains unclear. The CDR3 is made up of 14 amino acids. CDR1 and CDR2 from the germline V gene are SGDLS and YYNGEE. The V end lost 6 bases, the J end lost 1 base, and 13 bases lay between the germline ends. CDR3 DNA sequence: TGTGCCAGCAACCCAATACGGGGTAACTATGGCTACACCTTC. This codes for CASNPIRGNYGYTF. The full variable domain, its missing parts supplied by reference TRBV9 and TRBJ1-2, is DSGVTQTPKHLITATGQRVTLRCSPRSGDLSVYWYQQSLDQGLQFLIQYYNGEERAKGNILERFSAQQFPDLHSELNLSSLELGDSALYFCASNPIRGNYGYTFGSGTRLTVV.

This clonotype was seen more than once but under ten times. The CDR3 is CASSLRDRGYSYEQYF. As DNA, the CDR3 is TGTGCCAGCAGCCTCCGGGACAGGGGGTATTCCTACGAGCAGTACTTC. The V and J genes are TRBV9 and TRBJ2-7; TRBD1 aligns across 11 bases. This CDR3 is built from 16 residues. Germline V gene data show CDR1 as SGDLS and CDR2 as YYNGEE. J was trimmed by 1 base and V by 4 bases; bases with no gene match: 7. Full variable domain (rest looked up from reference TRBV9 and TRBJ2-7): DSGVTQTPKHLITATGQRVTLRCSPRSGDLSVYWYQQSLDQGLQFLIQYYNGEERAKGNILERFSAQQFPDLHSELNLSSLELGDSALYFCASSLRDRGYSYEQYFGPGTRLTVT.

Only a few counts were recorded for this clonotype. This chain links TRBV3-1 with TRBJ1-1, with D tentatively TRBD1 (6 bases). This CDR3 has 13 amino acids. V shed 0 bases and J shed 7 bases, with 9 bases lying between them. Germline V CDR1 and CDR2: LGHDT, YNNKEL (reference sequence). Written as DNA, the CDR3 is TGTGCCAGCAGCCAAGAGACAGGAGTTGAAGCTTTCTTT. It codes for CASSQETGVEAFF.

This clonotype was detected once. The genes are TRBV6-1 and TRBJ2-2, with 10 bases lining up with TRBD2. V dropped 6 bases and J dropped 1; count of bases not matched to a gene: 8. The CDR3 is made up of 17 amino acids. In germline, CDR1 is MNHNS, CDR2 SASEGT. The CDR3 region has the DNA TGTGCCAGCAGGAACTCCCTAGCGGGGGAGAACACCGGGGAGCTGTTTTTT. Its protein is CASRNSLAGENTGELFF.